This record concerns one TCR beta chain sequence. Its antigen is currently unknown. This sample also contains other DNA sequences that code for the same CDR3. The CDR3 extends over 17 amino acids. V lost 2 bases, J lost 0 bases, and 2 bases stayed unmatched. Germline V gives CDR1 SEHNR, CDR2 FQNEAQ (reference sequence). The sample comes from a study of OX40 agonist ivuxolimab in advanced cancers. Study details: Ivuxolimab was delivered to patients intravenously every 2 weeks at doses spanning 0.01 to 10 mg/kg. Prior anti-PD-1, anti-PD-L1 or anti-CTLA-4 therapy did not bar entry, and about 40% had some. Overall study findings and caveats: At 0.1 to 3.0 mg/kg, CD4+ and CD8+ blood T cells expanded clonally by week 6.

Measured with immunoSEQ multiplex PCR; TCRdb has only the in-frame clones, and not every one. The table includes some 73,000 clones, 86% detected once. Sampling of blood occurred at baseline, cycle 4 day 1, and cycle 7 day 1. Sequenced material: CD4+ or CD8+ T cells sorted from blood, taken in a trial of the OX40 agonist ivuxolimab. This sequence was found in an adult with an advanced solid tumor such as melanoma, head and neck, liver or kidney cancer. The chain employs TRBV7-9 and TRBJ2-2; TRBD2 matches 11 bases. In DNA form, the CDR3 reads TGTGCCAGCAGCTTAAAGGGACTAGCGGCGAACACCGGGGAGCTGTTTTTT. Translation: CASSLKGLAANTGELFF.